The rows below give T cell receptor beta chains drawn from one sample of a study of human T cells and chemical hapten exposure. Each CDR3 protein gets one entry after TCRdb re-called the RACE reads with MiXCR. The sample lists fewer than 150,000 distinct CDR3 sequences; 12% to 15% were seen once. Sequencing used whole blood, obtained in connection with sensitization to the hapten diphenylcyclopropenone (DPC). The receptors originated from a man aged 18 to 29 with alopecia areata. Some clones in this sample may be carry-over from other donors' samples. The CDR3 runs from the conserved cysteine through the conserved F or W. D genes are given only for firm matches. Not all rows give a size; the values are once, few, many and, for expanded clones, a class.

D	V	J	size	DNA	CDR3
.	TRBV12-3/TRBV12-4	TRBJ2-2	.	TGTGCCACCCAACCCCAAGCACGCTGGTCCGGGGAGCTGTTTTTT	CATQPQARWSGELFF
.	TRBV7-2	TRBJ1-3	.	TGTGCCAGCAGCTCCACGCGCAACACCATATATTTT	CASSSTRNTIYF
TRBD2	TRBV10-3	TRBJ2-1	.	TGTGCCATCAGTGAGACAGGGACTAGCGAGGGAGTGGAGCAGTTCTTC	CAISETGTSEGVEQFF
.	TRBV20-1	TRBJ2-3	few	TGCAGTGCTAGTTCAACCGCTTCCGGGACTTTCACAGATACGCAGTATTTT	CSASSTASGTFTDTQYF
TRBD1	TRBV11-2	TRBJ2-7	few	TGTGCCAGCAGCTTAGGATTCAGGGGGCCTTACGAGCAGTACTTC	CASSLGFRGPYEQYF
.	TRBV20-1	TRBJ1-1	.	TGCAGTGCCACAACCAGGCTCTTCCTTGAAGCTTTCTTT	CSATTRLFLEAFF
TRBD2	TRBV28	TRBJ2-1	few	TGTGCCAGCAGTTTAACGGGGACTAGCGAATACAATGAGCAGTTCTTC	CASSLTGTSEYNEQFF
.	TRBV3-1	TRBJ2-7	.	TGTGCCAGCAGCCGAGACTATTCCCGCTCCTACGAGCAGTACTTC	CASSRDYSRSYEQYF
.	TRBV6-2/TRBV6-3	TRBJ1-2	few	TGTGCCAGCAGTGGTGCCCTCAGGGGCGAGTATGGCTACACCTTC	CASSGALRGEYGYTF
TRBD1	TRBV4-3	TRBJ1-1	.	TGCGCCAGCAGCCAAGAAGAAGGGGGCGCCGGGGCTTTCTTT	CASSQEEGGAGAFF
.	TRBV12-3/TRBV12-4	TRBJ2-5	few	TGTGCCAGCAGTTTGGAGCGTCAAGAGACCCAGTACTTC	CASSLERQETQYF
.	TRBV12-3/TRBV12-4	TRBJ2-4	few	TGTGCCAGCAGTTTTTCCGGGACTCCTCTAGCCAAAAACATTCAGTACTTC	CASSFSGTPLAKNIQYF
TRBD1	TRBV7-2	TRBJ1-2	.	TGTGCCAGCAGCTCTGGACAGGCCTATGGCTACACCTTC	CASSSGQAYGYTF
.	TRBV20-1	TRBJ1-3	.	TGCAGTGCTAGTTGGGGAATCTCTGGAAACACCATATATTTT	CSASWGISGNTIYF
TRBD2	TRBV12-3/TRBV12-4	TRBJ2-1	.	TGTGCCAGCAGTTTACGGGGGGGCGAATTGAATGAGCAGTTCTTC	CASSLRGGELNEQFF
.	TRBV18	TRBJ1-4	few	TGTGCCAGCTCACCACAACGTCAGGGGAGACCGACAACTAATGAAAAACTGTTTTTT	CASSPQRQGRPTTNEKLFF
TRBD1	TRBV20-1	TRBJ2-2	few	TGCAGTGCCGGGACAGGGAGCACCGGGGAGCTGTTTTTT	CSAGTGSTGELFF
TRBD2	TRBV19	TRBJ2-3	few	TGTGCCAGTAGGACGGAGAGCGGGGCAGATACGCAGTATTTT	CASRTESGADTQYF
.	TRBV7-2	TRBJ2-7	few	TGTGCCAGCAGCTTGGTAGGGTTGGTGAGAAACGAGCAGTACTTC	CASSLVGLVRNEQYF
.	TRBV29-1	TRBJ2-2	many	TGCAGCGTTGAAGATCAAGGGGACACCGGGGAGCTGTTTTTT	CSVEDQGDTGELFF
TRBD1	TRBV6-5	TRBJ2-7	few	TGTGCCAGCAGCCGGGACAGACCCTACGAGCAGTACTTC	CASSRDRPYEQYF
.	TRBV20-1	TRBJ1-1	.	TGCAGTGCTAGAGACCCAAAACAGGGTGGCGTCACTGAAGCTTTCTTT	CSARDPKQGGVTEAFF
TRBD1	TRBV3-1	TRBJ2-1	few	TGTGCCAGCAGCCACCGGACAGGGAATGAGCAGTTCTTC	CASSHRTGNEQFF
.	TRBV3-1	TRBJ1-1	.	TGTGCCAGCAGCCAAGGAAGGGCAGGTGAAGCTTTCTTT	CASSQGRAGEAFF
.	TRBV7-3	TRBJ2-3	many	TGTGCCAGCAGCTTTTCGGGACAACGCACAGATACGCAGTATTTT	CASSFSGQRTDTQYF
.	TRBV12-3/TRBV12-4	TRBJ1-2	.	TGTGCCAGCGGGCGCTATGGCTACACCTTC	CASGRYGYTF
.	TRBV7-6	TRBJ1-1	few	TGTGCCAGCAGCCCTCAGTGGGCGAACACTGAAGCTTTCTTT	CASSPQWANTEAFF
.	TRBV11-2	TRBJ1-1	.	TGTGCCAGCAGCTTAATCGACAAGTACACTGAAGCTTTCTTT	CASSLIDKYTEAFF
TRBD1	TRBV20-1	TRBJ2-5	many	TGCAGTGCTCTCCGGACAGGGGCGAAGACCCAGTACTTC	CSALRTGAKTQYF
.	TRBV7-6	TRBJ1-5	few	TGTGCCAGCAGCTCCCTCCCGGGGCAGCCCCAGCATTTT	CASSSLPGQPQHF
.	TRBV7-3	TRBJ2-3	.	TGTGCCAGCAGCCCAACCGGACAGTTAGACTCTAGCACAGATACGCAGTATTTT	CASSPTGQLDSSTDTQYF
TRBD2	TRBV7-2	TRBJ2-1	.	TGTGCCACCCCCCCCCGGGGGGAAATAGTCAATGAGCAGTTCTTC	CATPPRGEIVNEQFF
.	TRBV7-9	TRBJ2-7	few	TGTGCCAGCAGCTTAGCGTCAGGGGCCCACTCCTACGAGCAGTACTTC	CASSLASGAHSYEQYF
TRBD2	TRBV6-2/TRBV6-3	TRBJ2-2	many	TGTGCCAGCAGTTATGGACTAGCGTCGGGGGAGCTGTTTTTT	CASSYGLASGELFF
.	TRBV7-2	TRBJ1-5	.	TGTGCCAGCAGCTCGGCAGCGTATAGCAATCAGCCCCAGCATTTT	CASSSAAYSNQPQHF
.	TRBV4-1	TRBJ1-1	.	TGCGCCAGCAGCCGCTATACGACAGAGAACACTGAAGCTTTCTTT	CASSRYTTENTEAFF
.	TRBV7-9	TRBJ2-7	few	TGTGCCAGCAGCTTTCAGGTGGGACATTCCTACGAGCAGTACTTC	CASSFQVGHSYEQYF
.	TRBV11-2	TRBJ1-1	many	TGTGCCAGCAGCGGAAAGGGAGTGGGGAACACTGAAGCTTTCTTT	CASSGKGVGNTEAFF
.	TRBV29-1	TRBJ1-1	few	TGCAGCGCCCCGTCGACAGGGAACACTGAAGCTTTCTTT	CSAPSTGNTEAFF
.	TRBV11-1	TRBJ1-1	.	TGTGCCAGCAGCTTACGGGAGACTATAGAAGCTTTCTTT	CASSLRETIEAFF
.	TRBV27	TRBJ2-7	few	TGTGCCAGCAGTTTATGGGAGGGCAGGGGACACCACGAGCAGTACTTC	CASSLWEGRGHHEQYF
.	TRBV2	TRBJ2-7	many	TGTGCCAGCAGTGAAGTTTACGAGCAGTACTTC	CASSEVYEQYF
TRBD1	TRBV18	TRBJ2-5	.	TGTGCCAGCTCGTACCGGGACAGGCAACAAGAGACCCAGTACTTC	CASSYRDRQQETQYF
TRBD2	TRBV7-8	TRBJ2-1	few	TGTGCCAGCAGCTTAGGCGGGGGGGCCGGTGAGCAGTTCTTC	CASSLGGGAGEQFF
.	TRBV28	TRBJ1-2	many	TGTGCCAGCAGTCCTAGGACAACAGGCTATGGCTACACCTTC	CASSPRTTGYGYTF
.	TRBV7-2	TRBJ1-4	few	TGTGCCAGCAGCTTAGGACACGCCACTAGTAATGAAAAACTGTTTTTT	CASSLGHATSNEKLFF
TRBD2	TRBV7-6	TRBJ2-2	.	TGTGCCAGCAGCTTCGGGACTAGCGCCACCGGGGAGCTGTTTTTT	CASSFGTSATGELFF
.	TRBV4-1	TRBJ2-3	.	TGCGCCAGCAGCCAACATTCTCCAGATACGCAGTATTTT	CASSQHSPDTQYF
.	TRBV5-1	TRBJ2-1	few	TGCGCCAGCATCGGGCTAGCAGCAGATGAGCAGTTCTTC	CASIGLAADEQFF
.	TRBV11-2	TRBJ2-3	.	TGTGCCAGCAGCTTAGTCCGACTCCTCCATGATACGCAGTATTTT	CASSLVRLLHDTQYF
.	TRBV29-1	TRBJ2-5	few	TGCAGCGTGGCATTGCGGCGAATTCAAGAGACCCAGTACTTC	CSVALRRIQETQYF
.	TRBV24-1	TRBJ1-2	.	TGTGCCACCAGAGGGACACCCCGAGGCGGCTACACCTTC	CATRGTPRGGYTF
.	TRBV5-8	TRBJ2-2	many	TGTGCCAGCAGCTTGTTGTCAGGCCTCGGGGAGCTGTTTTTT	CASSLLSGLGELFF
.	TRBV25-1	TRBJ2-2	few	TGTGCCAGCAGTGAGGGGAGGGGGCCGAACACCGGGGAGCTGTTTTTT	CASSEGRGPNTGELFF
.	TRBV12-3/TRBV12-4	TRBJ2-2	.	TGTGCCAGCAGTTTAGAGATGAACACCGGGGAGCTGTTTTTT	CASSLEMNTGELFF
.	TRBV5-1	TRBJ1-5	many	TGCGCCAGCAGCTTGGCGGGAGATCAGCCCCAGCATTTT	CASSLAGDQPQHF
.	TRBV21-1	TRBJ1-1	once	TGTGCCAGCAGGACGTACGGATTCACTGAAGCTTTCTTT	CASRTYGFTEAFF
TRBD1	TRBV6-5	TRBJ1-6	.	TGTGCCAGCAGTTACTCGCCCCCAGGGACAGTGAATTCACCCCTCCACTTT	CASSYSPPGTVNSPLHF